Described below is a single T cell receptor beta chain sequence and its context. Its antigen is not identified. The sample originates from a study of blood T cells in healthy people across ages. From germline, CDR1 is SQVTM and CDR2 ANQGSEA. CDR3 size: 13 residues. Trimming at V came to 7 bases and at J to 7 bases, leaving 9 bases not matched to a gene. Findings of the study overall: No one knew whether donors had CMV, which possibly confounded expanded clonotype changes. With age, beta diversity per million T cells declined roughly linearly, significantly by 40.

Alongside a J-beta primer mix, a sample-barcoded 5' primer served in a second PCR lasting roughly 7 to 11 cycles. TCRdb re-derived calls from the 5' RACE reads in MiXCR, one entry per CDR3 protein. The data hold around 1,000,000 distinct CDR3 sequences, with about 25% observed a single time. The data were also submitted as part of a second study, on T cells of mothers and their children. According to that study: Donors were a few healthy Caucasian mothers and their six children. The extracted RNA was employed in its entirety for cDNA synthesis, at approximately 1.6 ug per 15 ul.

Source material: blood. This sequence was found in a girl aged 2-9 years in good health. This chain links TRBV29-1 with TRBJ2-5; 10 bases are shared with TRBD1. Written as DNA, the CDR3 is TGCAGCGCTCAAGACAGGGGGCAACGGACCCAGTACTTC. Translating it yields CSAQDRGQRTQYF. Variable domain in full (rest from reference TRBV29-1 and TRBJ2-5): SAVISQKPSRDICQRGTSLTIQCQVDSQVTMMFWYRQQPGQSLTLIATANQGSEATYESGFVIDKFPISRPNLTFSTLTVSNMSPEDSSIYLCSAQDRGQRTQYFGPGTRLLVL.